This TCR beta chain was captured in a study of blood T cell repertoires in COVID-19. Study details: Acute and convalescent COVID-19 samples came from the United States, Italy and Spain.

Enrolment of Seattle patients took place during active infection, and they were followed longitudinally. The method was immunoSEQ multiplex PCR; TCRdb's version includes in-frame clones alone and lacks a portion of them. The sample contains about 440,000 clones, 88% of which appear only once. The CDR3 length is 13 residues. Trimming pared 0 bases from V and 5 bases from J, leaving 7 bases between. Germline V gene sequence: CDR1 SGDLS, CDR2 YYNGEE. The source of this sequence is a woman in her fifties or sixties with COVID-19, enrolled during active disease. The chain recombines TRBV9 with TRBJ2-3; D call uncertain. The material sequenced was peripheral blood. CDR3 region: CASSVGTGDTQYF. In nucleotides, the CDR3 is TGTGCCAGCAGCGTAGGTACGGGAGATACGCAGTATTTT.